These 21 T cell receptor beta chains originate from one sample sequenced in a study of beta chain features in type 1 diabetes. Their antigen targets remain unknown. The authors reverse transcribed all of the isolated RNA, so sequencing captured expressed TCRB transcripts. The method was immunoSEQ multiplex PCR; TCRdb's version includes in-frame clones alone and lacks a portion of them. This table has roughly 150,000 clones, 8% to 9.5% appearing once. General study points: All four CD4+ subsets of Type 1 diabetes patients contained TCRB CDR3s that were moderately but significantly shorter.

Sequencing was carried out using central memory CD4+ T cells from blood. The receptors were gathered from a woman aged 18-29 years with type 1 diabetes.

This clone has only a few counts. The V gene is TRBV6-5, the J gene TRBJ1-2; the D is unclear. Trimming took 0 bases from V and 8 from J, leaving 10 bases between them. Germline CDR1 is MNHEY and CDR2 is SVGAGI. This CDR3 spans 13 amino acids. In nucleotides, the CDR3 is TGTGCCAGCAGTTACTCGGAGGAAGAAGGCTACACCTTC. Translated, it gives CASSYSEEEGYTF.

J is TRBJ2-5 and V is TRBV11-2; weak D call: TRBD2 (7 bases). The CDR3 contains 16 residues. The germline V and J ends were trimmed by 0 bases and 5 bases, with 16 bases remaining between them. Germline V gene lookup returns CDR1 SGHAT and CDR2 FQNNGV. The CDR3 DNA is TGTGCCAGCAGCTTAGACTACGGCGGGGGCGGGGAGACCCAGTACTTC. Translated: CASSLDYGGGGETQYF.

This clone was seen a few times. The chain couples TRBV11-3 to TRBJ2-1, with TRBD1 matching over 12 bases. After removal of 5 bases from V and 5 bases from J, the junction contained 7 bases not matched to a gene. Per the germline V gene, CDR1 is SGHNT and CDR2 is YENEEA. The CDR3 sequence is 16 residues long. The CDR3 region is CASSREGQGAHNEQFF. In nucleotides, the CDR3 is TGTGCCAGCAGCAGAGAGGGACAGGGGGCCCACAATGAGCAGTTCTTC. Full variable domain (rest looked up from reference TRBV11-3 and TRBJ2-1): EAGVVQSPRYKIIEKKQPVAFWCNPISGHNTLYWYLQNLGQGPELLIRYENEEAVDDSQLPKDRFSAERLKGVDSTLKIQPAELGDSAVYLCASSREGQGAHNEQFFGPGTRLTVL.

This clone was detected a few times. V is TRBV30 and J is TRBJ1-5; D is unclear. The CDR3 spans 14 residues. Germline CDR1 GTSNPN, CDR2 SVGIG (reference sequence). Trimming pared 4 bases from V and 5 bases from J, leaving 15 bases between. The CDR3 sequence: CAWNRGGRDQPQHF. Written as DNA, the CDR3 is TGTGCCTGGAATCGGGGAGGTCGGGATCAGCCCCAGCATTTT.

The chain joins TRBV20-1 to TRBJ2-7; the match to TRBD2 covers 9 bases. The CDR3 length is 11 residues. CDR1 DFQATT and CDR2 SNEGSKA come from the germline V gene (reference sequence). This CDR3 is CSVAGAYEQYF. The CDR3 DNA reads TGCAGCGTAGCGGGGGCCTACGAGCAGTACTTC.

This clone was counted between two and nine times. CDR3 nucleotides: TGCGCCAGCAGCCAAGATCTCGGGGACAGGTCCTATGGCTACACCTTC. Translating it yields CASSQDLGDRSYGYTF. The chain combines TRBV4-3 with TRBJ1-2, with TRBD1 identical over 8 bases. V shed 0 bases, J shed 4 bases, and the junction held 7 bases outside the gene matches. Germline assignment: CDR1 LGHNA and CDR2 YSLEER. The CDR3 contains 16 residues.

This clone was picked up a small number of times. The gene calls are TRBV2 and TRBJ1-5; TRBD1 might be the D (5 bases). The CDR3 is made up of 13 amino acids. V shed 2 bases and J shed 5 bases, with 7 bases lying between them. The germline CDR1 and CDR2 sequences are SNHLY and FYNNEI. The CDR3 protein is CASSEMGHQPQHF. The CDR3 coding sequence is TGTGCCAGCAGTGAAATGGGGCATCAGCCCCAGCATTTT.

This clone appeared many times. The junction and the germline gene differ at one end; a read error may be behind it. This chain uses TRBV7-7 with TRBJ2-1; possible D gene TRBD2, 7 bases. Germline loops: CDR1 SSHAT, CDR2 FNYEAQ (reference sequence). The CDR3 length is 17 residues. CDR3 loop: CASSLGGAGVPYNEQFF. The CDR3 nucleotides are TGTGCTAGCAGCTTAGGGGGGGCGGGAGTCCCCTACAATGAGCAGTTCTTC.

The chain carries TRBV25-1 and TRBJ2-5; the D is unclear. There are 12 residues in the CDR3. Germline CDR1 is MGHDK and CDR2 is SYGVNS. Trimming removed 8 bases from V and 5 bases from J, with 12 bases in between. The CDR3 region is CASQRPGETQYF. CDR3 bases: TGTGCCAGCCAGCGCCCCGGGGAGACCCAGTACTTC.

This clone came up a few times. The rearrangement joins TRBV29-1 to TRBJ1-1, with D possibly TRBD1 on 6 matching bases. CDR1 and CDR2 from the germline V gene are SQVTM and ANQGSEA. V was cut by 8 bases and J by 3 bases, with 13 bases left in between. The CDR3 runs to 12 residues. The CDR3 loop reads CSTREGDTEAFF. The DNA for the CDR3 is TGCAGCACCAGGGAGGGGGACACTGAAGCTTTCTTT.

The V and J genes are TRBV28 and TRBJ2-7; D ambiguous. The length of the CDR3 is 13 residues. Germline V CDR1 and CDR2: MDHEN, SYDVKM. The V and J ends lost 8 bases and 9 bases respectively, with 20 bases between them. The DNA for the CDR3 is TGTGCCAGCGCGGCGTCCCCTTCGGTTGTGCAGTACTTC. This codes for CASAASPSVVQYF.

The chain joins TRBV9 to TRBJ2-5; 12 bases align to TRBD2. The CDR3 has 14 residues. Germline CDR1 is SGDLS and CDR2 is YYNGEE. Trimming at V came to 4 bases and at J to 6 bases, leaving 4 bases not matched to a gene. CDR3 in amino acids: CASSSTSGGKTQYF. Written as DNA, the CDR3 is TGTGCCAGCAGCTCGACTAGCGGGGGAAAGACCCAGTACTTC. Supplemented by reference TRBV9 and TRBJ2-5, the full variable domain reads DSGVTQTPKHLITATGQRVTLRCSPRSGDLSVYWYQQSLDQGLQFLIQYYNGEERAKGNILERFSAQQFPDLHSELNLSSLELGDSALYFCASSSTSGGKTQYFGPGTRLLVL.

The chain is built from TRBV19 and TRBJ2-1, with 10 bases aligning to TRBD2. Germline CDR1 LNHDA, CDR2 SQIVND (reference sequence). This CDR3 region has 16 residues. The junction had 6 bases not matched to a gene; V was cut back by 7 bases and J by 0 bases. This CDR3 reads CASIRTSGSSYNEQFF. The CDR3 nucleotides are TGTGCCAGTATAAGGACTAGCGGAAGCTCCTACAATGAGCAGTTCTTC. Full variable domain (missing parts from reference TRBV19 and TRBJ2-1): DGGITQSPKYLFRKEGQNVTLSCEQNLNHDAMYWYRQDPGQGLRLIYYSQIVNDFQKGDIAEGYSVSREKKESFPLTVTSAQKNPTAFYLCASIRTSGSSYNEQFFGPGTRLTVL.

The table lists this clone with a few counts. The chain recombines TRBV6-4 with TRBJ2-2; D perhaps matches TRBD2 (5 bases). This CDR3 has 11 amino acids. Germline V gene data show CDR1 as MRHNA and CDR2 as SNTAGT. Trimming left V 6 bases short and J 7 bases short, with 6 bases between. CDR3 residues: CASSGGGELFF. The CDR3 coding sequence is TGTGCCAGCAGCGGAGGCGGGGAGCTGTTTTTT.

This clone appeared a single time. The genes are TRBV5-1 and TRBJ2-1; tentative D call: TRBD2 (5 bases). V shed 4 bases and J shed 5 bases, with 19 bases lying between them. There are 16 residues in the CDR3. Germline CDR1 reads SGHRS; CDR2 reads YFSETQ. The CDR3 spells CASSPNGLASNNEQFF. DNA of the CDR3: TGCGCCAGCAGCCCAAACGGACTCGCCTCGAACAATGAGCAGTTCTTC.

This clone turned up a few times. This sequence joins TRBV14 and TRBJ1-1; the D is unclear. The CDR3 has 16 amino acids. Trimming cost V 4 bases and J 1 base, with 16 bases left between them. Germline CDR1 reads SGHDN; CDR2 reads FVKESK. CDR3 residues: CASSPLRGRPNTEAFF. DNA of the CDR3: TGTGCCAGCAGCCCCCTGCGAGGGCGCCCGAACACTGAAGCTTTCTTT. Full variable domain (rest looked up from reference TRBV14 and TRBJ1-1): EAGVTQFPSHSVIEKGQTVTLRCDPISGHDNLYWYRRVMGKEIKFLLHFVKESKQDESGMPNNRFLAERTGGTYSTLKVQPAELEDSGVYFCASSPLRGRPNTEAFFGQGTRLTVV.

The chain joins TRBV7-3 to TRBJ2-7; the D gene is possibly TRBD2 (6 bases). Germline assignment: CDR1 SGHTA and CDR2 FQGTGA. There are 13 residues in the CDR3. V was pared by 4 bases and J by 0 bases, with 7 bases between. CDR3: CASSSGSSYEQYF. The CDR3 nucleotides are TGTGCCAGCAGCTCCGGGAGCTCCTACGAGCAGTACTTC.

This clone was detected a few times. The genes are TRBV7-2 and TRBJ2-3; 7 bases are a match to TRBD1. This CDR3 comprises 14 residues. V trimming: 5 bases; J trimming: 0 bases; junction bases outside the gene matches: 2. Looked up from germline, CDR1 is SGHTA and CDR2 is FQGNSA. CDR3 nucleotides: TGTGCCAGCAGCCCAGGGGGAAGCACAGATACGCAGTATTTT. Residues: CASSPGGSTDTQYF.

This clone has more than one count but fewer than ten. The genes are TRBV2 and TRBJ2-2; 9 bases align to TRBD2. V shed 5 bases, J shed 0 bases, and the junction held 4 bases outside the gene matches. Germline V gene sequence: CDR1 SNHLY, CDR2 FYNNEI. CDR3 size: 16 residues. The CDR3 loop reads CASSSSSGANTGELFF. The DNA of the CDR3 is TGTGCCAGCAGTTCCTCTAGCGGGGCGAACACCGGGGAGCTGTTTTTT.

The chain is built from TRBV6-4 and TRBJ1-1, with no clear D. The CDR3 contains 13 residues. Germline V gene lookup returns CDR1 MRHNA and CDR2 SNTAGT. V was shortened by 4 bases and J by 1 base, with 7 bases between the two germline ends. The CDR3 DNA follows: TGTGCCAGCAGTGCAGAGGGGAACACTGAAGCTTTCTTT. It codes for CASSAEGNTEAFF.

This clone was counted at least ten times. V is TRBV18 and J is TRBJ2-3; 10 bases agree with TRBD2. The CDR3 consists of 15 residues. Germline V gene data show CDR1 as KGHSH and CDR2 as LQKENI. Unmatched junction bases numbered 1, after V lost 4 bases and J lost 0 bases. The CDR3 region has the DNA TGTGCCAGCTCACAGACTAGCGGGAGCACAGATACGCAGTATTTT. Protein sequence: CASSQTSGSTDTQYF.